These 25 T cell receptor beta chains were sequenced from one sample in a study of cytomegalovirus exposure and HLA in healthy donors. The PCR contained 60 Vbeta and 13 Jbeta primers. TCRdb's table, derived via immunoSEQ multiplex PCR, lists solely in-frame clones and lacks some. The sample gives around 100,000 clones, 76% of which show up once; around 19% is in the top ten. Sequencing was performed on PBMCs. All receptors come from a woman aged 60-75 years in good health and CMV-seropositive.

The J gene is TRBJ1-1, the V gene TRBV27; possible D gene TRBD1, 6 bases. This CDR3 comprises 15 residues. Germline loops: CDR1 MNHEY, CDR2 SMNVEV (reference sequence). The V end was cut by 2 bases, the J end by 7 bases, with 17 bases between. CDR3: CASSLISGGIGEAFF. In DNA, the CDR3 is TGTGCCAGCAGTTTAATATCGGGGGGCATCGGTGAAGCTTTCTTT.

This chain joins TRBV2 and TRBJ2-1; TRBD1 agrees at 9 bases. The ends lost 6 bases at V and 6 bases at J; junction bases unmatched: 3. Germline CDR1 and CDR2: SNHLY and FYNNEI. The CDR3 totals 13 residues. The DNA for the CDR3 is TGTGCCAGCAGAAGGACAGGGGTCAATGAGCAGTTCTTC. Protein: CASRRTGVNEQFF.

The CDR3 DNA follows: TGTGCCAGCAGTTCTGGGGGCTTATCTTACGAGCAGTACTTC. As protein: CASSSGGLSYEQYF. The J gene is TRBJ2-7, the V gene TRBV28; tentative D call: TRBD1 (6 bases). V lost 4 bases and J lost 4, with 14 bases in between. This CDR3 has 14 residues. CDR1 and CDR2 (germline): MDHEN, SYDVKM.

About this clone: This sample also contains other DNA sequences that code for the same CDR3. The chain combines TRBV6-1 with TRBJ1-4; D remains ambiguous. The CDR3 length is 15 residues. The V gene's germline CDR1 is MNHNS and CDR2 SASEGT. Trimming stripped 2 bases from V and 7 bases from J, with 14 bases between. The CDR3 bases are TGTGCCAGCAGTGAATCCATAGAGCTGAGTGAAAAACTGTTTTTT. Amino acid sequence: CASSESIELSEKLFF.

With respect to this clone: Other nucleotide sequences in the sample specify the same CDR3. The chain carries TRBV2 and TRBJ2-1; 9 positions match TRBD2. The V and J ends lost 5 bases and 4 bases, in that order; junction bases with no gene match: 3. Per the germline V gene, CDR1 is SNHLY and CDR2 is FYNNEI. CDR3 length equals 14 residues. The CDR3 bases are TGTGCCAGCAGTCGCCTAGCGGGGTACAATGAGCAGTTCTTC. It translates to CASSRLAGYNEQFF.

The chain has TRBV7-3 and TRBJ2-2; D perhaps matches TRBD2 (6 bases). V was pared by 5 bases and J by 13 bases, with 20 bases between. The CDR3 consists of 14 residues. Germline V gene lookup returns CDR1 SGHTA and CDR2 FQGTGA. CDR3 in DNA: TGTGCCAGCAGCCCCGGGGCGGGACCCCGGCCGCTGTTTTTT. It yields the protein CASSPGAGPRPLFF.

DNA of the CDR3: TGTGCCAGCAGCTCAAGACTAGCGGGAGGGGGGGATACGCAGTATTTT. It codes for CASSSRLAGGGDTQYF. The V and J genes are TRBV9 and TRBJ2-3; TRBD2 matches at 14 bases. V was pared by 4 bases and J by 6 bases, with 7 bases of the junction left unmatched. This CDR3 contains 16 residues. Germline lookup yields CDR1 SGDLS and CDR2 YYNGEE.

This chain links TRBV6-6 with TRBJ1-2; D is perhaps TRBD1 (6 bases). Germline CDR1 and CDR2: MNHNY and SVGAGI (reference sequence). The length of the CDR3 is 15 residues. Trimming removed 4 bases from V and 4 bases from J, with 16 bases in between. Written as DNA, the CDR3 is TGTGCCAGCAGTTGGGGGGGCGCGTCTTTCTATGGCTACACCTTC. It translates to CASSWGGASFYGYTF.

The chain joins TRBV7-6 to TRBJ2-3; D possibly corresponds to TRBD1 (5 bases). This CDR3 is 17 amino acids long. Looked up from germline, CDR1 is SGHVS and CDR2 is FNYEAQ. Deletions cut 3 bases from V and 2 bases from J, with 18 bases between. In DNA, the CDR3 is TGTGCCAGCAGCTTGGCACAACTTCAAGGGGACACAGATACGCAGTATTTT. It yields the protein CASSLAQLQGDTDTQYF.

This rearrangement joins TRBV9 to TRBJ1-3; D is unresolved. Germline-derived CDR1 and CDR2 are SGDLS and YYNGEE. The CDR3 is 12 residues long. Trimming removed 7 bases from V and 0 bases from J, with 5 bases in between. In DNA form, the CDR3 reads TGTGCCAGCGGGAGCTCTGGAAACACCATATATTTT. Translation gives CASGSSGNTIYF.

The CDR3: CASSQHTGTGYDEQYF. The CDR3 DNA is TGTGCCAGCAGCCAGCATACCGGGACAGGGTACGACGAGCAGTACTTC. The rearrangement joins TRBV4-2 to TRBJ2-7; TRBD1 matches 9 bases. Germline V gives CDR1 LGHNA, CDR2 YNFKEQ. The trim removed 3 bases at V and 5 bases at J, leaving 11 bases unmatched. There are 16 residues in the CDR3.

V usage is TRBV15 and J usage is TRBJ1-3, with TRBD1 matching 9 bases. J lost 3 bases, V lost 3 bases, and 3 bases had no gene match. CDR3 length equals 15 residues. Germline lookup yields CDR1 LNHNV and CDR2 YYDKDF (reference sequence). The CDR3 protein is CATSRTGGFGNTIYF. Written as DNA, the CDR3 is TGTGCCACCAGCAGGACAGGGGGTTTTGGAAACACCATATATTTT. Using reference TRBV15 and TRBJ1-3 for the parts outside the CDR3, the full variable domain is DAMVIQNPRYQVTQFGKPVTLSCSQTLNHNVMYWYQQKSSQAPKLLFHYYDKDFNNEADTPDNFQSRRPNTSFCFLDIRSPGLGDTAMYLCATSRTGGFGNTIYFGEGSWLTVV.

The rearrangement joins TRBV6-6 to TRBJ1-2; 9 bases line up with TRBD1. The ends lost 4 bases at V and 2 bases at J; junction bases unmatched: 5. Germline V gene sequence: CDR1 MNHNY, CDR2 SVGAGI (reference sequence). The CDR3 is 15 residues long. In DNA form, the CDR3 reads TGTGCCAGCAGTTCCCGGGACAGGGCGAACTATGGCTACACCTTC. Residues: CASSSRDRANYGYTF.

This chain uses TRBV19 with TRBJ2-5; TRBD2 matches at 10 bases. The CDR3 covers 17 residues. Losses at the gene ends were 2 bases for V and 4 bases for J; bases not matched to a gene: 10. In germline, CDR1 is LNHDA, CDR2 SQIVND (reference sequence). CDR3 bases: TGTGCCAGTAGTATATCCCTTGGGGCTAGCGGGAGAGAGACCCAGTACTTC. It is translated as CASSISLGASGRETQYF.

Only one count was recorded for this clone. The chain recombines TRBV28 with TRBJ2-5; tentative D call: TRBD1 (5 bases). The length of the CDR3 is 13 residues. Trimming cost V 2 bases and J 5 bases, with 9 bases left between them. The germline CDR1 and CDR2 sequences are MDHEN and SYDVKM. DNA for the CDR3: TGTGCCAGCAGTTTAACAGGAAGGGAGACCCAGTACTTC. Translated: CASSLTGRETQYF.

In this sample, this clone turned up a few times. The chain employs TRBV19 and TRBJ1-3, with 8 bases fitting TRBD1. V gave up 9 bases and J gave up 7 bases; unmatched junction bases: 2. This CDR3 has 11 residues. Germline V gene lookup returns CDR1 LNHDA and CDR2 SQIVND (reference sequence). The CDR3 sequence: CASRGRNTIYF. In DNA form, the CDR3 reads TGTGCCAGCAGGGGGCGGAACACCATATATTTT.

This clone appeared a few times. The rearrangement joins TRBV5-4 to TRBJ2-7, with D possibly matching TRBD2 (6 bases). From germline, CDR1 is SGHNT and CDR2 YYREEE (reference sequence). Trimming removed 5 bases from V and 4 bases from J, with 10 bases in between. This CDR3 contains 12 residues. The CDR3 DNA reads TGTGCCAGCAGGCAGGAGGGGTACGAGCAGTACTTC. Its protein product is CASRQEGYEQYF.

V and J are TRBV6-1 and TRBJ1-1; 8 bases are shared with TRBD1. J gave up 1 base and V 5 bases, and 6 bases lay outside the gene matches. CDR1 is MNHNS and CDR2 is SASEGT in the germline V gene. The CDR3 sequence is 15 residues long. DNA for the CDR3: TGTGCCAGCAGTAATCCGGGACAGGAGAACACTGAAGCTTTCTTT. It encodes CASSNPGQENTEAFF.

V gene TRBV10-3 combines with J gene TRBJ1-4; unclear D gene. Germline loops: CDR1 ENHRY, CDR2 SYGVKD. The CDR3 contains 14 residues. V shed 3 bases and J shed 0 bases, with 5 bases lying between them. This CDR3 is CAISDPTTNEKLFF. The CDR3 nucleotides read TGTGCCATCAGTGACCCAACAACTAATGAAAAACTGTTTTTT.

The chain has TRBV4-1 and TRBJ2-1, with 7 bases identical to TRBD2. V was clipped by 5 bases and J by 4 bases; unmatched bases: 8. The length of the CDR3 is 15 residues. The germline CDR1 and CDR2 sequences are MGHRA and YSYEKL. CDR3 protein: CASSKTGTNYNEQFF. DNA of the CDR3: TGCGCCAGCAGCAAGACCGGGACTAATTACAATGAGCAGTTCTTC.

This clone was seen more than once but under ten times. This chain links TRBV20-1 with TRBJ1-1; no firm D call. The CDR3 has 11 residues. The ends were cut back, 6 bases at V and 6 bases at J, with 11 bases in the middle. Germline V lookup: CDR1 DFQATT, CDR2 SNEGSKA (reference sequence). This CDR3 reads CSAKRGPEAFF. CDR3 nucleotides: TGCAGTGCCAAACGAGGGCCTGAAGCTTTCTTT.

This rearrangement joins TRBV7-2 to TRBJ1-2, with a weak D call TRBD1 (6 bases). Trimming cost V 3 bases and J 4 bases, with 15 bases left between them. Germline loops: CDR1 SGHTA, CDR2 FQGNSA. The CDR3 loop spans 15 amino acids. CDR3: CASSFREGQGYGYTF. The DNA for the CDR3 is TGTGCCAGCAGCTTTCGGGAGGGACAAGGCTATGGCTACACCTTC.

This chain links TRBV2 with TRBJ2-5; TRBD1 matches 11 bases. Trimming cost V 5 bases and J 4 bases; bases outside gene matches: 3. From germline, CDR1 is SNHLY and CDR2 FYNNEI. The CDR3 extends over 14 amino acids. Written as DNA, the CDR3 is TGTGCCAGCAGTAGGACAGGGGGCATAGAGACCCAGTACTTC. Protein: CASSRTGGIETQYF.

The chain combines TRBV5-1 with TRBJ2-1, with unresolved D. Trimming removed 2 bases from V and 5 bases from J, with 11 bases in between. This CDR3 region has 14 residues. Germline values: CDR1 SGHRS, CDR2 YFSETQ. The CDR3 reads CASSLAREHNEQFF. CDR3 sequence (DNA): TGCGCCAGCAGCTTAGCTAGAGAACACAATGAGCAGTTCTTC.

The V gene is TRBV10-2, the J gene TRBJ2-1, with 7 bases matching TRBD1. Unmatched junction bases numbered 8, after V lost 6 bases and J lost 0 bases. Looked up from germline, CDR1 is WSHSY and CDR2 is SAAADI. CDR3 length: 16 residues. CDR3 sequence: CASRRTGPNSYNEQFF. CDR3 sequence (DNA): TGCGCCAGCAGGAGGACAGGCCCCAACTCCTACAATGAGCAGTTCTTC.